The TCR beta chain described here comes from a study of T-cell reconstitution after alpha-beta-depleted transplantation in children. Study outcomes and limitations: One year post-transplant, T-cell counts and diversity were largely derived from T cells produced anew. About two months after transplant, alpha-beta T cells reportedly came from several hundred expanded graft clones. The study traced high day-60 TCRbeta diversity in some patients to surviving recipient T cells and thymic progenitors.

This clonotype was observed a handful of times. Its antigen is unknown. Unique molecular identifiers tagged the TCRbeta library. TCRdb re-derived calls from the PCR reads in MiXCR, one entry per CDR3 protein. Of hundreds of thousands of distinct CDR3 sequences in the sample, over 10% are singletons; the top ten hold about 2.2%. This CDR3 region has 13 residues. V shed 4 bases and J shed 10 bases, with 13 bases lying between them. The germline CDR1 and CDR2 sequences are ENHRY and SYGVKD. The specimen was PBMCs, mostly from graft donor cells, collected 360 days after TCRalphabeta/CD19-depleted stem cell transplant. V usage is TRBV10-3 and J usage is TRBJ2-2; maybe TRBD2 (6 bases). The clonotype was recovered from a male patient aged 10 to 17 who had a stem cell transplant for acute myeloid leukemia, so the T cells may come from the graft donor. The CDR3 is CAISVGTSEELFF. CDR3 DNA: TGTGCCATCAGTGTGGGGACTTCGGAGGAGCTGTTTTTT.